The rows below give T cell receptor beta chains drawn from one sample of a study of cytomegalovirus exposure and HLA in healthy donors. This table comes from immunoSEQ multiplex PCR, and its TCRdb copy is limited to in-frame clones, with some not included. The sample has around 99,000 clones; around 73% are singletons. The sequenced sample was PBMCs. Every receptor here comes from a middle-aged man in good health and CMV-seronegative. The CDR3 runs from the conserved cysteine through the conserved F or W. The D gene is left open where the match is weak. Clone sizes are given selectively: once, few, many, or a class where the clone is expanded.

size,V,J,D,DNA,CDR3
-,TRBV11-2,TRBJ2-1,TRBD2,TGTGCCAGCAGCCCCCCATTGGGTCTAGCGGGAGGCTATGAGCAGTTCTTC,CASSPPLGLAGGYEQFF
-,TRBV6-5,TRBJ2-7,TRBD2,TGTGCCAGCAGTTCTAGCGGGGGACACTACGAGCAGTACTTC,CASSSSGGHYEQYF
-,TRBV7-9,TRBJ1-5,-,TGTGCCAGCAGCTGGGGGGGAAAACCCCAGCATTTT,CASSWGGKPQHF
-,TRBV28,TRBJ2-7,TRBD1,TGTGCCAGCAGTTTGATCGGACAGGGGAACTACGAGCAGTACTTC,CASSLIGQGNYEQYF
-,TRBV29-1,TRBJ2-2,TRBD1,TGCAGCGTTGAAGTGACAGGGGCCGGGGAGCTGTTTTTT,CSVEVTGAGELFF
-,TRBV28,TRBJ2-2,TRBD1,TGTGCCAGCAGTCGACAAGCCGGGACAGGGCTTGTTCAGGAGCTGTTTTTT,CASSRQAGTGLVQELFF
-,TRBV30,TRBJ2-5,TRBD2,TGTGCCTGGGTCGGACTAGCGCAAGAGACCCAGTACTTC,CAWVGLAQETQYF
-,TRBV4-1,TRBJ2-1,TRBD2,TGCGCCAGCAGCCAAGAACTAGCGTATTACAATGAGCAGTTCTTC,CASSQELAYYNEQFF
-,TRBV19,TRBJ2-1,-,TGTGCCAGTAGTATGGGGGGCTGGGGGGGCTCGGACAATGAGCAGTTCTTC,CASSMGGWGGSDNEQFF
-,TRBV7-8,TRBJ1-2,TRBD1,TGTGCCAGCAGCTTAGAGGAGGGGGCGTATTATGGCTACACCTTC,CASSLEEGAYYGYTF
-,TRBV7-9,TRBJ1-6,-,TGTGCCAGCAGCTTAGGGCGGGGCCAGGGCTCACCCCTCCACTTT,CASSLGRGQGSPLHF
few,TRBV2,TRBJ2-1,TRBD1,TGTGCCAGCAGCGCGCTTGGACAGGGTATCTACAATGAGCAGTTCTTC,CASSALGQGIYNEQFF
few,TRBV30,TRBJ2-3,TRBD2,TGTGCCTGGAGTGTAAGCGGGGGGCCTCCCGGTACGCAGTATTTT,CAWSVSGGPPGTQYF
-,TRBV28,TRBJ2-7,-,TGTGCCAGCAGGAGGAGCTCCTACGAGCAGTACTTC,CASRRSSYEQYF
-,TRBV2,TRBJ1-2,-,TGTGCCAGCAGTGACGACAGATTGAACTATGGCTACACCTTC,CASSDDRLNYGYTF
-,TRBV6-1,TRBJ2-1,TRBD1,TGTGCCAGCAGTGACGGGACAGGGGCAAGATACAATGAGCAGTTCTTC,CASSDGTGARYNEQFF
-,TRBV14,TRBJ2-7,-,TGTGCCAGCAGCCAAGGGTTACAGACCTACGAGCAGTACTTC,CASSQGLQTYEQYF
few,TRBV7-9,TRBJ2-3,TRBD2,TGTGCCAGCAGCTTGAGCGGGGGGGCAGATACGCAGTATTTT,CASSLSGGADTQYF
-,TRBV19,TRBJ2-1,TRBD2,TGTGCCAGTAGTCGACTAGCGGAAATCTCCTTTAATGAGCAGTTCTTC,CASSRLAEISFNEQFF
-,TRBV5-1,TRBJ1-1,TRBD1,TGCGCCAGCAGCTTGGATGGGACAGTCATGAACACTGAAGCTTTCTTT,CASSLDGTVMNTEAFF
-,TRBV28,TRBJ1-1,-,TGTGCCAGCAGTTTGGGGGGGGCGAGCACTGAAGCTTTCTTT,CASSLGGASTEAFF
-,TRBV5-4,TRBJ2-3,TRBD2,TGTGCCAGCAGCCGATCTAGCGGCTCAGATACGCAGTATTTT,CASSRSSGSDTQYF
once,TRBV28,TRBJ1-5,-,TGTGCCAGCCAAAGAAGGGGCAGGGGCAATCAGCCCCAGCATTTT,CASQRRGRGNQPQHF
-,TRBV19,TRBJ2-7,-,TGTGCCAGTAGTTTATTTTCACTCTCCGAGCAGTACTTC,CASSLFSLSEQYF
-,TRBV6-5,TRBJ2-1,TRBD2,TGTGCCAGCAGTTACGCGGGGAGGGCCCGCAATGAGCAGTTCTTC,CASSYAGRARNEQFF
-,TRBV10-3,TRBJ1-1,-,TGTGCCATCAGTGAGGGGGCCGCGCCCACTGAAGCTTTCTTT,CAISEGAAPTEAFF
few,TRBV5-6,TRBJ1-5,-,TGTGCCAGCAGCTTGGCAGAAAATCAGCCCCAGCATTTT,CASSLAENQPQHF
-,TRBV5-1,TRBJ2-3,TRBD2,TGCGCCAGCAGCCTCAGAGGACTAGCGGGAGAACGGGGAGATACGCAGTATTTT,CASSLRGLAGERGDTQYF
-,TRBV7-9,TRBJ2-3,TRBD1,TGTGCCAGCAGCGCCTTGGGGACAGGTCAATCGGATACGCAGTATTTT,CASSALGTGQSDTQYF
-,TRBV27,TRBJ1-1,TRBD1,TGTGCCAGCAGGACCCAGGGGGCTGGGCGAGCTTTCTTT,CASRTQGAGRAFF
-,TRBV14,TRBJ2-3,TRBD2,TGTGCCAGCAGCCGTCGGAGGGGGTTTACTACAACTAGCGGGGCTAGCACAGATACGCAGTATTTT,CASSRRRGFTTTSGASTDTQYF
-,TRBV28,TRBJ2-2,-,TGTGCCAGCAGCCGATCCAGGAACACCGGGGAGCTGTTTTTT,CASSRSRNTGELFF
-,TRBV10-3,TRBJ2-7,-,TGTGCCATCAGTATGCCGCAGGGTACGAACGAGCAGTACTTC,CAISMPQGTNEQYF
-,TRBV15,TRBJ2-2,-,TGTGCCACCAGCACCTCTAGGGGCATTACCGGGGAGCTGTTTTTT,CATSTSRGITGELFF
once,TRBV19,TRBJ2-3,-,TGTGCCAGTAGTCAGGGTAGCACAGATACGCAGTATTTT,CASSQGSTDTQYF
-,TRBV7-3,TRBJ2-5,-,TGTGCCAGCAGCAGCGGACGGGGAGAGACCCAGTACTTC,CASSSGRGETQYF
once,TRBV4-2,TRBJ2-2,-,TGTGCCAGCAGCCGAAGCACAGGGAACGGGGAGCTGTTTTTT,CASSRSTGNGELFF
-,TRBV7-2,TRBJ2-2,-,TGTGCCAGCACCAACCCAGGGTCACGGACCGGGGAGCTGTTTTTT,CASTNPGSRTGELFF
-,TRBV27,TRBJ1-5,-,TGTGCCAGCAGAACCGGGGGGGCGGGTCAGCCCCAGCATTTT,CASRTGGAGQPQHF
-,TRBV25-1,TRBJ1-1,-,TGTGCCAGCAGGGGAGGGAACACTGAAGCTTTCTTT,CASRGGNTEAFF
-,TRBV6-4,TRBJ1-1,-,TGTGCCAGCAGTGAACAGGGTAATGGTGAAGCTTTCTTT,CASSEQGNGEAFF
-,TRBV2,TRBJ1-1,TRBD1,TGTGCCAGCAGTTCGACAGGGGGTACTGAAGCTTTCTTT,CASSSTGGTEAFF
-,TRBV25-1,TRBJ2-4,TRBD2,TGTGCCAGCAGTGAGCCGAGCGGGGGGGCCGGCAAAAACATTCAGTACTTC,CASSEPSGGAGKNIQYF
-,TRBV5-6,TRBJ2-3,-,TGTGCCAGCAGCCTAAACAGGGAACTGACAGATACGCAGTATTTT,CASSLNRELTDTQYF
few,TRBV2,TRBJ2-1,TRBD2,TGTGCCAGCAGTCTCTTTACCCTAGCGGGAGAGTTCTTC,CASSLFTLAGEFF
-,TRBV15,TRBJ1-6,-,TGTGCCACCAGCAGAGATACGGGGGGAAGTTCACCCCTCCACTTT,CATSRDTGGSSPLHF
-,TRBV5-1,TRBJ1-5,TRBD1,TGCGCCAGCAGCCGCGGGACAGAAAATCAGCCCCAGCATTTT,CASSRGTENQPQHF
-,TRBV10-3,TRBJ2-3,-,TGTGCCATCGCTGCAGGGGACACAGATACGCAGTATTTT,CAIAAGDTDTQYF
few,TRBV2,TRBJ2-4,-,TGTGCCAGCAGTGACCCGACTACACAGTCCAAAAACATTCAGTACTTC,CASSDPTTQSKNIQYF
-,TRBV5-6,TRBJ1-6,TRBD1,TGTGCCAGCAGCTCCGGGACAGGGGGTGCCTGGTCACCCCTCCACTTT,CASSSGTGGAWSPLHF
-,TRBV28,TRBJ1-3,TRBD1,TGTGCCAGCAGGCGGGCAGGGGGCGATCGCGCGGGAAACACCATATATTTT,CASRRAGGDRAGNTIYF
few,TRBV6-6,TRBJ1-1,TRBD1,TGTGCCAGCAGTACTGGGACAGCCAACACTGAAGCTTTCTTT,CASSTGTANTEAFF
-,TRBV6-6,TRBJ2-2,TRBD1,TGTGCCAGCAGTCCCCGGGACAGGGGAAGAGGGGAGCTGTTTTTT,CASSPRDRGRGELFF
-,TRBV28,TRBJ2-7,TRBD1,TGTGCCAGCAATACCGGGACAGTAGGCTACGAGCAGTACTTC,CASNTGTVGYEQYF
-,TRBV5-1,TRBJ2-7,TRBD1,TGCGCCAGCAGCTTGGATGGACAGGGCCCCTACGAGCAGTACTTC,CASSLDGQGPYEQYF
-,TRBV19,TRBJ2-7,TRBD1,TGTGCCAGTAGTATTTTCGGACAGGGCCCGACCTACGAGCAGTACTTC,CASSIFGQGPTYEQYF
-,TRBV15,TRBJ2-1,-,TGTGCCACCAGCAGACCCGGTTACAATGAGCAGTTCTTC,CATSRPGYNEQFF
few,TRBV29-1,TRBJ1-2,-,TGCAGCGCCATGGGGGGGGACTATGGCTACACCTTC,CSAMGGDYGYTF
-,TRBV9,TRBJ1-5,TRBD1,TGTGCCAGCAGCGCAGGGACAGGGTTCCTTCAGCCCCAGCATTTT,CASSAGTGFLQPQHF